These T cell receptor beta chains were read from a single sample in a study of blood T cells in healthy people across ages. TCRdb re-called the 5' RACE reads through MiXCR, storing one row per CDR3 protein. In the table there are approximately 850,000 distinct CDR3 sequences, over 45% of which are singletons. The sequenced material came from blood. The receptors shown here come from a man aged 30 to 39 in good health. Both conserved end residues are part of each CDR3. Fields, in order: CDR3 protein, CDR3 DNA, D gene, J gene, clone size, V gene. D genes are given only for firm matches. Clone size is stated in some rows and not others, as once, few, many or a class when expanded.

CDR3: CASSFYGQELLNGYTF; DNA: TGTGCCAGCAGTTTCTACGGACAGGAGCTATTAAATGGCTACACCTTC; D: TRBD1; J: TRBJ1-2; size: .; V: TRBV6-2/TRBV6-3
CDR3: CASNPRAGGTGPGGYTF; DNA: TGTGCCAGCAATCCTCGGGCAGGGGGCACAGGTCCTGGTGGCTACACCTTC; D: TRBD1; J: TRBJ1-2; size: .; V: TRBV27
CDR3: CASSLGRQVNEQFF; DNA: TGTGCCAGCAGCTTAGGAAGGCAGGTCAATGAGCAGTTCTTC; D: .; J: TRBJ2-1; size: .; V: TRBV5-6
CDR3: CASSEAVNNYGYTF; DNA: TGTGCCAGCAGTGAGGCCGTCAATAACTATGGCTACACCTTC; D: .; J: TRBJ1-2; size: .; V: TRBV2
CDR3: CASSLRGAAEGYEQYF; DNA: TGTGCCAGCAGTTTGCGGGGAGCAGCGGAGGGTTACGAGCAGTACTTC; D: .; J: TRBJ2-7; size: .; V: TRBV28
CDR3: CATSRDTRQGNIQYF; DNA: TGTGCCACCAGCAGAGATACGAGACAGGGAAACATTCAGTACTTC; D: TRBD1; J: TRBJ2-4; size: .; V: TRBV15
CDR3: CAGSLELTSETQYF; DNA: TGTGCCGGCAGCTTAGAGTTGACATCTGAGACCCAGTACTTC; D: .; J: TRBJ2-5; size: .; V: TRBV11-2
CDR3: CASSPREGGTYEQYF; DNA: TGTGCCAGCAGCCCGAGGGAAGGGGGCACCTACGAGCAGTACTTC; D: TRBD1; J: TRBJ2-7; size: few; V: TRBV14
CDR3: CSVDRGDEQYF; DNA: TGCAGCGTTGACCGCGGGGACGAGCAGTACTTC; D: .; J: TRBJ2-7; size: .; V: TRBV29-1
CDR3: CSATKSGRRDEQYF; DNA: TGCAGTGCTACAAAAAGCGGGCGACGGGACGAGCAGTACTTC; D: .; J: TRBJ2-7; size: .; V: TRBV20-1
CDR3: CASRGSGGTYNEQYF; DNA: TGTGCCAGTAGAGGTAGCGGGGGGACCTACAATGAGCAGTACTTC; D: TRBD2; J: TRBJ2-7; size: .; V: TRBV19
CDR3: CASGIRPGSNEQFF; DNA: TGTGCCAGCGGCATCCGCCCGGGTAGCAATGAGCAGTTCTTC; D: .; J: TRBJ2-1; size: .; V: TRBV11-3
CDR3: CASSPDLVYEQYF; DNA: TGTGCCAGCTCACCCGACCTGGTCTACGAGCAGTACTTC; D: .; J: TRBJ2-7; size: .; V: TRBV18
CDR3: CAEGQGDQPQHF; DNA: TGTGCCGAGGGACAGGGCGATCAGCCCCAGCATTTT; D: TRBD1; J: TRBJ1-5; size: .; V: TRBV12-3/TRBV12-4
CDR3: CASSSQGGSTEAFF; DNA: TGTGCCAGCAGCTCTCAGGGAGGGAGCACTGAAGCTTTCTTT; D: .; J: TRBJ1-1; size: .; V: TRBV7-2
CDR3: CASSDRPGQGYNEQFF; DNA: TGTGCCAGCAGTGACCGCCCGGGACAGGGGTACAATGAGCAGTTCTTC; D: TRBD1; J: TRBJ2-1; size: .; V: TRBV6-1
CDR3: CASSQVAGNQETQYF; DNA: TGTGCCAGCAGCCAAGTGGCAGGAAACCAAGAGACCCAGTACTTC; D: .; J: TRBJ2-5; size: .; V: TRBV3-1
CDR3: CASSIGTANTQYF; DNA: TGTGCCAGCAGCATCGGGACAGCAAATACGCAGTATTTT; D: TRBD1; J: TRBJ2-3; size: few; V: TRBV7-2